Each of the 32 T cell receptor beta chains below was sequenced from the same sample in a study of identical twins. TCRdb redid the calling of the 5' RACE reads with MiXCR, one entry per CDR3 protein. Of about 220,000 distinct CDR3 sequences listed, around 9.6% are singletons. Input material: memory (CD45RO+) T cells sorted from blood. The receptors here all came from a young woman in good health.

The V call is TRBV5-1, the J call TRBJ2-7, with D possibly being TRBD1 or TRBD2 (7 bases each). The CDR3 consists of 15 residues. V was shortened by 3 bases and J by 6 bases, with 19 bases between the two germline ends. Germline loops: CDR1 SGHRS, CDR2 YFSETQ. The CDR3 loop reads CASSSPGGGSFEQYF. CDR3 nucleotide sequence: TGCGCCAGCAGCTCCCCAGGGGGGGGGAGCTTCGAGCAGTACTTC.

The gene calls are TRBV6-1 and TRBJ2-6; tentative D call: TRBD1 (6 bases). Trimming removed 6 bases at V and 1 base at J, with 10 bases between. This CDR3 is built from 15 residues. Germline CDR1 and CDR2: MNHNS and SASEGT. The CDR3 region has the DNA TGTGCCAGCAGGCCCACAGGGTCTGGGGCCAACGTCCTGACTTTC. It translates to CASRPTGSGANVLTF.

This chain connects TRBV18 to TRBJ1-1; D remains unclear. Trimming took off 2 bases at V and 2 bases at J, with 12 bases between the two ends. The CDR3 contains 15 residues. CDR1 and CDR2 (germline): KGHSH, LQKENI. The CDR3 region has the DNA TGTGCCAGCTCACCAAATCCTGCAAGTAACACTGAAGCTTTCTTT. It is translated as CASSPNPASNTEAFF.

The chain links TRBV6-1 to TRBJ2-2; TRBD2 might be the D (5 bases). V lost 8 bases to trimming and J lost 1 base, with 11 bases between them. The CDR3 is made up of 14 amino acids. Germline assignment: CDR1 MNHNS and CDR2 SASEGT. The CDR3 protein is CASRGSMNTGELFF. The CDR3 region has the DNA TGTGCCAGCCGGGGTTCGATGAACACCGGGGAGCTGTTTTTT.

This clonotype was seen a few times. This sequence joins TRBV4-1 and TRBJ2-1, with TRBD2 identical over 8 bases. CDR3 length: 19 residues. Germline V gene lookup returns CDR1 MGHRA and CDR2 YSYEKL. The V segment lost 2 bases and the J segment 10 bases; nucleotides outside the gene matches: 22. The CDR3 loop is CASSQILRKSSGLRGEQFF. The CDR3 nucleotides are TGCGCCAGCAGCCAAATTCTCCGGAAATCTAGCGGGCTGAGGGGGGAGCAGTTCTTC.

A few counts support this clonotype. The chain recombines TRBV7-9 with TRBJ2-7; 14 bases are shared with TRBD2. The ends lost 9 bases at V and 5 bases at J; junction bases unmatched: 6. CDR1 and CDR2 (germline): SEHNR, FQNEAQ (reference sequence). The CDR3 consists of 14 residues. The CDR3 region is CASEGTSGRNEQYF. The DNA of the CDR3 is TGTGCCAGTGAAGGGACTAGCGGGAGAAACGAGCAGTACTTC.

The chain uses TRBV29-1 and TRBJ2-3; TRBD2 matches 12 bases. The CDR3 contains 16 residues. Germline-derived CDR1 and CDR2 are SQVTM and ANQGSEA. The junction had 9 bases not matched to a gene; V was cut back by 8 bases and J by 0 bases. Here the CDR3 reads CSISSGRALSTDTQYF. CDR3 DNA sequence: TGCAGCATATCTAGCGGGAGGGCCCTGAGCACAGATACGCAGTATTTT.

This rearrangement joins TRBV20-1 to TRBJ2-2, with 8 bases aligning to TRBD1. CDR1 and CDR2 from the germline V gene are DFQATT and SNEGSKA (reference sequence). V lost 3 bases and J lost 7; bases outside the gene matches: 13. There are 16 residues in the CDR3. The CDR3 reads CSARIQETGVRGELFF. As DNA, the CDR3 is TGCAGTGCTAGGATTCAGGAGACAGGGGTACGCGGGGAGCTGTTTTTT.

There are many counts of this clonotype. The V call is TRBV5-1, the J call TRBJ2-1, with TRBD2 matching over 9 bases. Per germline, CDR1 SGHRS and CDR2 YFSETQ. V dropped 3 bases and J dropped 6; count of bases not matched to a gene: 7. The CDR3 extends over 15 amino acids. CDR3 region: CASSSPEAGGNEQFF. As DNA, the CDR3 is TGCGCCAGCAGCTCCCCCGAAGCGGGAGGCAATGAGCAGTTCTTC.

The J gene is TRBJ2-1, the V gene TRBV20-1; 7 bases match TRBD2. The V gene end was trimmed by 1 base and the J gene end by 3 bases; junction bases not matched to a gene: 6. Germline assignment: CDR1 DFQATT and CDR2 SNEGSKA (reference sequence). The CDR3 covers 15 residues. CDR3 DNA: TGCAGTGCTAGAGTTTCCGGGGGGTTCTACAATGAGCAGTTCTTC. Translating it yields CSARVSGGFYNEQFF.

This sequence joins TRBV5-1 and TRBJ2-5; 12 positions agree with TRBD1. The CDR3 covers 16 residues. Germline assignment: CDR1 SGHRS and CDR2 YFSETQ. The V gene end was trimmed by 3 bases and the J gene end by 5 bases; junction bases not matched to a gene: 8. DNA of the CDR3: TGCGCCAGCAGCTGGGGGACAGGGGGCGCTGGGGAGACCCAGTACTTC. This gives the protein CASSWGTGGAGETQYF.

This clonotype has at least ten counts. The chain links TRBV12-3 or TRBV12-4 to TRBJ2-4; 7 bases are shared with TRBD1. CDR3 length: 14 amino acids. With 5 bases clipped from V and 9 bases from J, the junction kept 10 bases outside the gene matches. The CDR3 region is CASSPGQAGSIQYF. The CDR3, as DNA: TGTGCCAGCAGTCCCGGACAGGCCGGATCCATTCAGTACTTC.

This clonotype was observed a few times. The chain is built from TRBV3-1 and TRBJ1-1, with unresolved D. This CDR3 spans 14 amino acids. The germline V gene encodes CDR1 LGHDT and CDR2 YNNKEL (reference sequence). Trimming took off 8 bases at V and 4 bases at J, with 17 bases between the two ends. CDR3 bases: TGTGCCAGCGACCACGGACCCCTCGGCACTGAAGCTTTCTTT. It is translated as CASDHGPLGTEAFF. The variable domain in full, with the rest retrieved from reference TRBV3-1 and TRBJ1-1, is DTAVSQTPKYLVTQMGNDKSIKCEQNLGHDTMYWYKQDSKKFLKIMFSYNNKELIINETVPNRFSPKSPDKAHLNLHINSLELGDSAVYFCASDHGPLGTEAFFGQGTRLTVV.

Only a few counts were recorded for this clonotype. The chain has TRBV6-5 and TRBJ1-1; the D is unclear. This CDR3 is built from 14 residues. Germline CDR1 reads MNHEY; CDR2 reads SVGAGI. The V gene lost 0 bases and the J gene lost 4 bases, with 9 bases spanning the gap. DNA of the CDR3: TGTGCCAGCAGTTACTCGATTGCTGGCACTGAAGCTTTCTTT. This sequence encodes CASSYSIAGTEAFF.

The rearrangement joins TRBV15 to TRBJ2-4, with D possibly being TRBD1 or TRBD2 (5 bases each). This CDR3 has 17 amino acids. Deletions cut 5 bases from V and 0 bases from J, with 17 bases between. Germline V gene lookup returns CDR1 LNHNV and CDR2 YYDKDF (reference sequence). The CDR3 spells CATSGNRGKLAKNIQYF. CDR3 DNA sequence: TGTGCCACCAGCGGGAACCGGGGCAAACTAGCCAAAAACATTCAGTACTTC.

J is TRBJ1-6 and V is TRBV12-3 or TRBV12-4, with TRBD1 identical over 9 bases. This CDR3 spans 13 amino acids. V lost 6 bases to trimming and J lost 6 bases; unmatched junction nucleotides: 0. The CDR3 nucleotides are TGTGCCAGCAGGGGACAGGGTAATTCACCCCTCCACTTT. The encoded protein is CASRGQGNSPLHF.

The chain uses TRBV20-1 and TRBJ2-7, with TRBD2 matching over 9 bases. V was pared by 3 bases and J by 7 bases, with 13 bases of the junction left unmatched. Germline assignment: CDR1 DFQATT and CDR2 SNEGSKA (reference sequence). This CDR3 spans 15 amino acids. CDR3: CSARNMLLAGAEQYF. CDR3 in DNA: TGCAGTGCTAGGAACATGCTACTAGCGGGCGCTGAGCAGTACTTC.

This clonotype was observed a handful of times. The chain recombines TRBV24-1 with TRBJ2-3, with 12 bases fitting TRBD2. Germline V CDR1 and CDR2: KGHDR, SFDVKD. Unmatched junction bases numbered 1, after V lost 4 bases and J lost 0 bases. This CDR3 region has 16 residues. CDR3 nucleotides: TGTGCCACCAGTGACGGGACTAGCGGGAGCACAGATACGCAGTATTTT. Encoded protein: CATSDGTSGSTDTQYF.

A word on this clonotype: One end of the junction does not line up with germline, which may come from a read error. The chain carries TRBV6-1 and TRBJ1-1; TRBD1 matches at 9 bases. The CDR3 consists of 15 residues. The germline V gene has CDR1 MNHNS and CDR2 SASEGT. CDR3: CASIPGTGLKTEAFF. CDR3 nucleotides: TGTGCCAGCATTCCTGGGACAGGGTTGAAAACTGAAGCTTTCTTT.

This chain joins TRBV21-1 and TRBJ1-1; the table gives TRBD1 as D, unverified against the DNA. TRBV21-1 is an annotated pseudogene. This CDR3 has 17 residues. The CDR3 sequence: CASSNEDRGIPGSEAFF. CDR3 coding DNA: TGTGCCAGCAGCAATGAGGACAGGGGGATCCCCGGCAGTGAAGCTTTCTTT.

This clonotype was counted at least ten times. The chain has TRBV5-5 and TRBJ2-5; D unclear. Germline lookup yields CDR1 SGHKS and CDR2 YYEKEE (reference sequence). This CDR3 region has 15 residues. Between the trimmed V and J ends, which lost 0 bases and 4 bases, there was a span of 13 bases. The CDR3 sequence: CASSLERTYGETQYF. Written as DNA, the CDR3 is TGTGCCAGCAGCTTGGAGCGTACGTATGGAGAGACCCAGTACTTC.

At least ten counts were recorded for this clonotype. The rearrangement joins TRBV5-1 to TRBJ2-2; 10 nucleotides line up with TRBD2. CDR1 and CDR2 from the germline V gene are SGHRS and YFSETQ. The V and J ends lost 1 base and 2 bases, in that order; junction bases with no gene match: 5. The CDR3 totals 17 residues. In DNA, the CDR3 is TGCGCCAGCAGCTTGAAACTAGCGGGACCTAACACCGGGGAGCTGTTTTTT. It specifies CASSLKLAGPNTGELFF.

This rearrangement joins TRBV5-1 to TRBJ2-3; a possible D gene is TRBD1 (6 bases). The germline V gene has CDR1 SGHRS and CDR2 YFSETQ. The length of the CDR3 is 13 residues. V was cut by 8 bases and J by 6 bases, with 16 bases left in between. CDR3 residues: CASSFGQSDTQYF. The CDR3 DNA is TGCGCCAGTTCTTTTGGACAGTCCGATACGCAGTATTTT.

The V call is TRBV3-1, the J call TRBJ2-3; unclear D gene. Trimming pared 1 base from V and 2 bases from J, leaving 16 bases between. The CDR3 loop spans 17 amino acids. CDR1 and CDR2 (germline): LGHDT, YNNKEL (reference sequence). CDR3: CASSQASSEMATDTQYF. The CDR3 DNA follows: TGTGCCAGCAGCCAAGCGTCCTCGGAAATGGCCACAGATACGCAGTATTTT.

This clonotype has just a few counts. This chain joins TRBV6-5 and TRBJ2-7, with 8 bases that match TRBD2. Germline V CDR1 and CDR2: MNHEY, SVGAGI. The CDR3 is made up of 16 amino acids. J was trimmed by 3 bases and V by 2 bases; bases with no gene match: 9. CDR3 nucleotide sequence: TGTGCCAGCAGTTACGCCCCGGGACTAGGGTTCTACGAGCAGTACTTC. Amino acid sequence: CASSYAPGLGFYEQYF.

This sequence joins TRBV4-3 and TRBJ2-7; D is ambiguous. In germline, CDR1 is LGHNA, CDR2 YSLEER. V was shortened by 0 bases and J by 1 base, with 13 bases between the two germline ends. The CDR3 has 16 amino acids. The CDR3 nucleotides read TGCGCCAGCAGCCAAGAGCAGGCAGGAGTGTCCTACGAGCAGTACTTC. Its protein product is CASSQEQAGVSYEQYF.

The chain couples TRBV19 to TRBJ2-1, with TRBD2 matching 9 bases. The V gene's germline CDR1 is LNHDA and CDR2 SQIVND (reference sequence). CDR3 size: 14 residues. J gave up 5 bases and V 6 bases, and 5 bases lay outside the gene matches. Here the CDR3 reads CASSKAGGNNEQFF. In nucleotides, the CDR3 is TGTGCCAGTAGCAAAGCGGGGGGCAACAATGAGCAGTTCTTC.

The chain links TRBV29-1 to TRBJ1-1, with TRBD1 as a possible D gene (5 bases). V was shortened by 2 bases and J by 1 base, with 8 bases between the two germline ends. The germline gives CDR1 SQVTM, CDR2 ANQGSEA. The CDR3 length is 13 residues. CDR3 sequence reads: CSVERGWNTEAFF. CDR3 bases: TGCAGCGTTGAAAGGGGCTGGAACACTGAAGCTTTCTTT.

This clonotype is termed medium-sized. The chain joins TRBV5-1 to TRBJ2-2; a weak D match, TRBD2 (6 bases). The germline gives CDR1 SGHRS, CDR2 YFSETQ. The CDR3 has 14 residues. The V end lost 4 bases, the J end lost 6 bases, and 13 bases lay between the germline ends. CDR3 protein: CASSVDPGAGELFF. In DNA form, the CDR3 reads TGCGCCAGCAGCGTCGACCCGGGGGCCGGGGAGCTGTTTTTT.

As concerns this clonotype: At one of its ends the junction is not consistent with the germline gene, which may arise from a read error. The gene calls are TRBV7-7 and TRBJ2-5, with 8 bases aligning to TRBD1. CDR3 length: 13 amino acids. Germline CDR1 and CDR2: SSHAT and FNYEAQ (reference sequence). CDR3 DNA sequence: TGTGCTAGCAGCTTTGACAGGGGAGAGACCCAGTACTTC. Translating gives CASSFDRGETQYF.

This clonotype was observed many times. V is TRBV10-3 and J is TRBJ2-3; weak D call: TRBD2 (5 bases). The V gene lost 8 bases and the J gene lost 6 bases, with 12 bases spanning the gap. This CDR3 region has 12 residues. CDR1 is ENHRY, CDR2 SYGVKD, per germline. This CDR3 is CAIGLGEDTQYF. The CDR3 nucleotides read TGTGCCATCGGTCTCGGGGAGGATACGCAGTATTTT.

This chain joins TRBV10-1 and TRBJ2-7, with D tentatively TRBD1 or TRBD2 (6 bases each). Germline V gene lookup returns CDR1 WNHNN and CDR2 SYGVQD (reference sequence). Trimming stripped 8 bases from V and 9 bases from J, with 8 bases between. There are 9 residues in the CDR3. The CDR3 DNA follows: TGCGCCAGCGGAGGGGGGCAGTACTTC. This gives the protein CASGGGQYF.